This is a list of T cell receptor beta chains from one sample in a study of blood T cell repertoires in COVID-19. Repertoires were generated with immunoSEQ multiplex PCR, while TCRdb's copy carries only in-frame clones and drops some. The sample shows about 210,000 clones, roughly 90% of them seen only once. Sequenced material: peripheral blood. All receptors come from a woman aged 40 to 50 with acute or convalescent COVID-19. The CDR3 runs from the conserved cysteine through the conserved F or W. Each record gives: clone size, J gene, D gene, V gene, CDR3 DNA, CDR3 protein. A D gene is named only where the DNA matches it firmly. Not every row has a clone size; where given, it reads once, few, many or a size class.

size: -; J: TRBJ1-1; D: -; V: TRBV11-2; DNA: TGTGCCAGCAGCTTAGCCCCGTTTGAAGCTTTCTTT; CDR3: CASSLAPFEAFF
size: -; J: TRBJ1-4; D: TRBD1; V: TRBV19; DNA: TGTGCCAGTAATCCCGACAGGGGCTCTACTGGTAATGAAAAACTGTTTTTT; CDR3: CASNPDRGSTGNEKLFF
size: -; J: TRBJ1-2; D: -; V: TRBV19; DNA: TGTGCCAGTACCCCTGGGCACTATGGCTACACCTTC; CDR3: CASTPGHYGYTF
size: -; J: TRBJ2-1; D: TRBD1; V: TRBV27; DNA: TGTGCCAGCAGTTGGGGACAGGGTTACAATGAGCAGTTCTTC; CDR3: CASSWGQGYNEQFF
size: -; J: TRBJ1-6; D: -; V: TRBV6-5; DNA: TGTGCCAGCAGTTATCTAAATACGGGGAAGGTTCACTTT; CDR3: CASSYLNTGKVHF
size: -; J: TRBJ1-2; D: -; V: TRBV2; DNA: TGTGCCAGCTCCCTGGGAGGGTTCTATGGCTACACCTTC; CDR3: CASSLGGFYGYTF
size: -; J: TRBJ2-1; D: TRBD1; V: TRBV30; DNA: TGTGCCTGGAAGTTACAGGGGGCAAGGAATGAGCAGTTCTTC; CDR3: CAWKLQGARNEQFF
size: once; J: TRBJ1-1; D: TRBD1; V: TRBV19; DNA: TGTGCCAGTAGTTACCTCGACAGGGGTAAAGCTTTCTTT; CDR3: CASSYLDRGKAFF
size: -; J: TRBJ1-2; D: TRBD1; V: TRBV4-1; DNA: TGCGCCAGCAGCCAAGGGAAACAGGGGGCGCGGGGCTACACCTTC; CDR3: CASSQGKQGARGYTF
size: -; J: TRBJ1-1; D: -; V: TRBV4-1; DNA: TGCGCCAGCAGCCAAGGGTACGGGGAGAGGGCTTTCTTT; CDR3: CASSQGYGERAFF
size: -; J: TRBJ1-5; D: TRBD1; V: TRBV6-2/TRBV6-3; DNA: TGTGCCAGCAGTTACGGCCACAGGGGGGGGAATCAGCCCCAGCATTTT; CDR3: CASSYGHRGGNQPQHF
size: -; J: TRBJ1-2; D: -; V: TRBV19; DNA: TGTGCCAGTAGTATGTGGGGCAGCACAGGCTATGGCTACACCTTC; CDR3: CASSMWGSTGYGYTF
size: -; J: TRBJ1-1; D: -; V: TRBV30; DNA: TGTGCCTGGAGTGTCTATAGGTGGAGCACTGAAGCTTTCTTT; CDR3: CAWSVYRWSTEAFF
size: -; J: TRBJ1-6; D: TRBD1; V: TRBV19; DNA: TGTGCCAGTAGGGAAGACAGGGGGGATAATTCACCCCTCCACTTT; CDR3: CASREDRGDNSPLHF
size: -; J: TRBJ2-5; D: TRBD2; V: TRBV7-2; DNA: TGTGCCAGCAGCCCCGGGACTAGCGGGGGGGCAGGAGAGACCCAGTACTTC; CDR3: CASSPGTSGGAGETQYF
size: -; J: TRBJ2-3; D: -; V: TRBV10-1; DNA: TGCGCCAGCAGTTACAGGCAGGGAAGAGAAGATACGCAGTATTTT; CDR3: CASSYRQGREDTQYF
size: -; J: TRBJ1-1; D: TRBD1; V: TRBV29-1; DNA: TGCAGCGTTGCGGACAGGAGGGCTTTGAACACTGAAGCTTTCTTT; CDR3: CSVADRRALNTEAFF
size: -; J: TRBJ1-5; D: -; V: TRBV4-2; DNA: TGTGCCAGCAGCCAAGATATAGGGGGTAGGAGCAATCAGCCCCAGCATTTT; CDR3: CASSQDIGGRSNQPQHF
size: -; J: TRBJ1-1; D: TRBD1; V: TRBV5-4; DNA: TGTGCCAGCAGCTCCAAGGACAGGGACACTGAAGCTTTCTTT; CDR3: CASSSKDRDTEAFF
size: -; J: TRBJ1-5; D: -; V: TRBV10-2; DNA: TGCGCCAGCAGTGAGAACATCCTTAGCAATCAGCCCCAGCATTTT; CDR3: CASSENILSNQPQHF
size: once; J: TRBJ2-3; D: TRBD1; V: TRBV6-5; DNA: TGTGCCAGCCAGGGACAGGGAGCAGATACGCAGTATTTT; CDR3: CASQGQGADTQYF
size: once; J: TRBJ1-4; D: -; V: TRBV2; DNA: TGTGCCAGCAGTGAAGGCAGGTCACTGTTTTTT; CDR3: CASSEGRSLFF
size: -; J: TRBJ1-1; D: TRBD1; V: TRBV7-2; DNA: TGTGCCAGCAAGCTAGGACAGGCTAACACTGAAGCTTTCTTT; CDR3: CASKLGQANTEAFF
size: once; J: TRBJ1-4; D: TRBD1; V: TRBV3-1/TRBV3-2; DNA: TGTGCCAGCAGCCAAGAGGACAGGGGGCTGGCTAATGAAAAACTGTTTTTT; CDR3: CASSQEDRGLANEKLFF
size: -; J: TRBJ2-3; D: TRBD1; V: TRBV10-2; DNA: TGCGCCAGCAGTGAGTCCCTCGGACAGGGGGGATCAGATACGCAGTATTTT; CDR3: CASSESLGQGGSDTQYF
size: once; J: TRBJ1-5; D: TRBD1; V: TRBV19; DNA: TGTGCCAGAGGCCCAGGACAGGTTAGCAATCAGCCCCAGCATTTT; CDR3: CARGPGQVSNQPQHF
size: -; J: TRBJ2-2; D: TRBD1; V: TRBV18; DNA: TGTGCCAGCTCACCGGCCGGGACAGGGGTTTCCGGGGAGCTGTTTTTT; CDR3: CASSPAGTGVSGELFF
size: -; J: TRBJ1-2; D: TRBD1; V: TRBV5-4; DNA: TGTGCCAGCAGCTTGAGACAGGGTTTGGGCTATGGCTACACCTTC; CDR3: CASSLRQGLGYGYTF
size: -; J: TRBJ1-2; D: -; V: TRBV11-2; DNA: TGTGCCAGCAGCTTAGACTCCTATGGCTACACCTTC; CDR3: CASSLDSYGYTF
size: -; J: TRBJ1-1; D: -; V: TRBV6-5; DNA: TGTGCCAGCAGTTCTCGGGGGGGGTTAACGAACACTGAAGCTTTCTTT; CDR3: CASSSRGGLTNTEAFF
size: -; J: TRBJ1-4; D: TRBD1; V: TRBV28; DNA: TGTGCCAGCAGTCTAATAGACAGGGTGGGAGAAAAACTGTTTTTT; CDR3: CASSLIDRVGEKLFF
size: -; J: TRBJ2-2; D: -; V: TRBV19; DNA: TGTACCTCAACACCCCGAGGGGGGGTCGTCGGGGAGCTGTTTTTT; CDR3: CTSTPRGGVVGELFF
size: -; J: TRBJ2-5; D: TRBD2; V: TRBV7-6; DNA: TGTGCCAGCAGTACGCTTGGGACTAGCGGGGGGGCATTCAGGGAGACCCAGTACTTC; CDR3: CASSTLGTSGGAFRETQYF
size: -; J: TRBJ2-3; D: TRBD2; V: TRBV11-2; DNA: TGTGCCAGCGCACCCGGGGGGGATACGCAGTATTTT; CDR3: CASAPGGDTQYF
size: -; J: TRBJ1-2; D: -; V: TRBV6-5; DNA: TGTGCCAGCAGTCCCACTTGGTCCGGCTACACCTTC; CDR3: CASSPTWSGYTF
size: -; J: TRBJ1-5; D: -; V: TRBV19; DNA: TGTGCCAGTAGTATAGTGGGGTCAGGGGATAGCAATCAGCCCCAGCATTTT; CDR3: CASSIVGSGDSNQPQHF
size: -; J: TRBJ1-2; D: -; V: TRBV6-5; DNA: TGTGCCAGCAGTTCCGTCGGAGCAAACTACACCTTC; CDR3: CASSSVGANYTF
size: -; J: TRBJ1-1; D: -; V: TRBV5-6; DNA: TGTGCCAGCAGCGGAAATCAGGGGATCACTGAAGCTTTCTTT; CDR3: CASSGNQGITEAFF
size: -; J: TRBJ1-5; D: -; V: TRBV5-6; DNA: TGTGCCAGCAGCTTGGTCCGGAGGGGCAATCAGCCCCAGCATTTT; CDR3: CASSLVRRGNQPQHF
size: -; J: TRBJ2-3; D: TRBD2; V: TRBV12-5; DNA: TGTGCTAGTGGTTTGCCTCGACTAGCGGGGGGCTACACAGATACGCAGTATTTT; CDR3: CASGLPRLAGGYTDTQYF
size: -; J: TRBJ2-2; D: -; V: TRBV5-1; DNA: TGCGCCAGCAGCTTTTCCGGGGTAGATTACACCGGGGAGCTGTTTTTT; CDR3: CASSFSGVDYTGELFF
size: -; J: TRBJ1-2; D: TRBD1; V: TRBV6-6; DNA: TGTGCCAGCAGTCGACAGGGCAAATCAAATATCTATGGCTACACCTTC; CDR3: CASSRQGKSNIYGYTF
size: -; J: TRBJ2-3; D: -; V: TRBV29-1; DNA: TGCAGCGTCCCCCTGGGGGGGGGCGATACGCAGTATTTT; CDR3: CSVPLGGGDTQYF
size: -; J: TRBJ2-1; D: -; V: TRBV5-5; DNA: TGTGCCAGCAGCTTTCCGGGGTACAATGAGCAGTTCTTC; CDR3: CASSFPGYNEQFF
size: -; J: TRBJ2-1; D: TRBD1; V: TRBV20-1; DNA: TGCAGTGCTATTGACAGGACAGGGTACAATGAGCAGTTCTTC; CDR3: CSAIDRTGYNEQFF
size: -; J: TRBJ1-4; D: -; V: TRBV18; DNA: TGTGCCAGCTCGCCTAACAGGGACGGAGAAAAACTGTTTTTT; CDR3: CASSPNRDGEKLFF